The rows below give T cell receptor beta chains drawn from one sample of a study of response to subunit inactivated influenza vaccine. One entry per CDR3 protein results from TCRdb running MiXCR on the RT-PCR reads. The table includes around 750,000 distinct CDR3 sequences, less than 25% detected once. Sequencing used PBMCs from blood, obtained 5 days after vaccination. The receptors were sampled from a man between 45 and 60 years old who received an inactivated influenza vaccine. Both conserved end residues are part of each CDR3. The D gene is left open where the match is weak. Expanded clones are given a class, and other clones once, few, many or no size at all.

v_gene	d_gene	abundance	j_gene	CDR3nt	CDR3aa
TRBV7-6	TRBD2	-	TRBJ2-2	TGTGCCAGCAGCTTAATACTAGCGGACCTGGGGACCGGGGAGCTGTTTTTT	CASSLILADLGTGELFF
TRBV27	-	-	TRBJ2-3	TGTGCCAGCAGTTCTCTAGGCGGGTACGGTACGCAGTATTTT	CASSSLGGYGTQYF
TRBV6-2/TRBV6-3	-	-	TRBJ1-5	TGTGCCAGCAGTTACTCCGCGCGAAATAATCAGCCCCAGCATTTT	CASSYSARNNQPQHF
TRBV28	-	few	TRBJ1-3	TGTGCCAGCATCGGTCTCGGAAACACCATATATTTT	CASIGLGNTIYF
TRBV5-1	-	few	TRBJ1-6	TGCGCCAGCAGCACAGCGAGTCATAATTCACCCCTCCACTTT	CASSTASHNSPLHF
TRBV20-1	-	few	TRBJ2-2	TGCAGTGCTAGGAGGACGACAGCGAACACCGGGGAGCTGTTTTTT	CSARRTTANTGELFF
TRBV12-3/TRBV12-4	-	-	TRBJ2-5	TGTGCCAGCAGTTTACGGACAAAAGAGACCCAGTACTTC	CASSLRTKETQYF
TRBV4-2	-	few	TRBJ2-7	TGTGCCAGCAGGGAAAGCAACAGGGACGAGCAGTACTTC	CASRESNRDEQYF
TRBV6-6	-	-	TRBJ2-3	TGTGCCAGCAGGGCGGGACAAGTAGCGCAGTATTTT	CASRAGQVAQYF
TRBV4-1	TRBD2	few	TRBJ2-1	TGCGCCAGCAGCCCCGAGGGACTAGCTCCCCACAATGAGCAGTTCTTC	CASSPEGLAPHNEQFF
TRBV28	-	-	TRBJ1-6	TGTGCCAGCAGTTTTGAAAGCTCCTATAATTCACCCCTCCACTTT	CASSFESSYNSPLHF
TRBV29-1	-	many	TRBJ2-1	TGCAGCGTAGCCGAGGGGGTAATCTACAATGAGCAGTTCTTC	CSVAEGVIYNEQFF
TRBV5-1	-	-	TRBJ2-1	TGCGCCAGCAGCTTGGCCTCCCTAGGCTCGGAGCAGTTCTTC	CASSLASLGSEQFF
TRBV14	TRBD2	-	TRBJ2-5	TGTGCCAGCAGCCAGCGACTAGCGGGGGAGGAGACCCAGTACTTC	CASSQRLAGEETQYF
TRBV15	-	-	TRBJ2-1	TGTGCCATCGGACGCCGTGGGGAGGCCTACAATGAGCAGTTCTTC	CAIGRRGEAYNEQFF
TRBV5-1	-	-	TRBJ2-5	TGCGCCAGCCAGAGACTAGTCGGGAACCGAGAGACCCAGTACTTC	CASQRLVGNRETQYF
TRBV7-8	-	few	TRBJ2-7	TGTGCCAGCAGCAAAAGGGTCCTGGGGCCAAGCTCCTACGAGCAGTACTTC	CASSKRVLGPSSYEQYF
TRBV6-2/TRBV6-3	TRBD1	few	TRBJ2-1	TGTGCCAGCAGTTACTTAGGGGGCGCCTACAATGAGCAGTTCTTC	CASSYLGGAYNEQFF
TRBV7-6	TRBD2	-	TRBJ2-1	TGTGCCAGCAGCTTATGGGCTAGCGGCCACAATGAGCAGTTCTTC	CASSLWASGHNEQFF
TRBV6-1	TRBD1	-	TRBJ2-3	TGTGCCAGCAAATATGGGACAGATAGCACAGATACGCAGTATTTT	CASKYGTDSTDTQYF
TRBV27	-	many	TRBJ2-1	TGTGCCAGCAGTTTAGCCAGACTCTACAATGAGCAGTTCTTC	CASSLARLYNEQFF
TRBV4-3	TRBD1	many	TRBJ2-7	TGCGCCAGCAGCCAAGTGGGACAGGATGTTTACGAGCAGTACTTC	CASSQVGQDVYEQYF
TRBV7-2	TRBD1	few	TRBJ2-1	TGTGCCAGCAGCGGCAGGGGACAGAACAATGAGCAGTTCTTC	CASSGRGQNNEQFF
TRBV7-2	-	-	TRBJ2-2	TGTGCCAGCAGCGTACCGGGACACGTCACCGGGGAGCTGTTTTTT	CASSVPGHVTGELFF
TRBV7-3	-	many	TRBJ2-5	TGTGCCAGCAGCAAGACAGGAGGGGAGACCCAGTACTTC	CASSKTGGETQYF
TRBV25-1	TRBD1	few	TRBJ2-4	TGTGCCAGCAGTGATCTCGGACAGGGGGGAGCCAAAAACATTCAGTACTTC	CASSDLGQGGAKNIQYF
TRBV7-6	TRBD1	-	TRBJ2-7	TGTGCCAGCAGCCAAACAGGGGGCGGGTACGAGCAGTACTTC	CASSQTGGGYEQYF
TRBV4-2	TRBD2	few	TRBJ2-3	TGTGCCAGCAGCCAAGACTGGGGACCGGGGAGGGCCGGGGATACGCAGTATTTT	CASSQDWGPGRAGDTQYF
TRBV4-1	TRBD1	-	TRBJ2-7	TGCGCCAGCAGCCGTATAACAGGGGACTACGAGCAGTACTTC	CASSRITGDYEQYF
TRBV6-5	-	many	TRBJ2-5	TGTGCCAGCGGGCGTCAAGAGACCCAGTACTTC	CASGRQETQYF
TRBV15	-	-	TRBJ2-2	TGTGCCACCAGCACTTCCGCCGGGGAGCTGTTTTTT	CATSTSAGELFF
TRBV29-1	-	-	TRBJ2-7	TGCAGCGTTGAAGAGGCAGGGTGGGAATACGAGCAGTACTTC	CSVEEAGWEYEQYF
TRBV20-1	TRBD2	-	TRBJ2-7	TGCAGTGCTCCTACTTTGCGGGAGGGCCGGAACGAGCAGTACTTC	CSAPTLREGRNEQYF
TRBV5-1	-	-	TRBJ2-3	TGCGCCAGCAGCTTGGAAGGGCGGGGAGCTTACACAGATACGCAGTATTTT	CASSLEGRGAYTDTQYF
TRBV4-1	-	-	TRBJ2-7	TGCGCCAGCAGCCAAGGGATATACAGTACCTACGAGCAGTACTTC	CASSQGIYSTYEQYF
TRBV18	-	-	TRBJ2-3	TGTGCCAGCTCACCAGCAGGCAGAGAAAGCACAGATACGCAGTATTTT	CASSPAGRESTDTQYF
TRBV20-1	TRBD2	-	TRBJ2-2	TGCAGTGCGGCGCGGACTAGCGGGGGGGCAAGCACCGGGGAGCTGTTTTTT	CSAARTSGGASTGELFF
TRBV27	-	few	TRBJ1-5	TGTGCCAGCAGTCCGCACATTAATCAGCCCCAGCATTTT	CASSPHINQPQHF
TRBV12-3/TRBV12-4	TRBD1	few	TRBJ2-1	TGTGCCAGCAGAGCCTCCGGGACAGGGGTAGACAATGAGCAGTTCTTC	CASRASGTGVDNEQFF
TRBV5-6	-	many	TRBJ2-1	TGTGCCAGCAGCTTGGGTTTTTCCTACAATGAGCAGTTCTTC	CASSLGFSYNEQFF
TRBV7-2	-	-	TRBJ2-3	TGTGCCAGCAGCCCTATCGGGATGAGCACAGATACGCAGTATTTT	CASSPIGMSTDTQYF
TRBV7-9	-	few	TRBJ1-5	TGTGCCAGCAGCTTAGATCTGGCCGGGGTGGACCAGCCCCAGCATTTT	CASSLDLAGVDQPQHF
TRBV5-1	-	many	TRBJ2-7	TGCGCCAGCAGTTACGGACAAAGCGAGCAGTACTTC	CASSYGQSEQYF
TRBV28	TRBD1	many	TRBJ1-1	TGTGCCAGCAGTTTTGGGACAGGGGATCGAACTGAAGCTTTCTTT	CASSFGTGDRTEAFF
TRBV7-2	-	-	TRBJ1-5	TGTGCCAGCAGTCGAGGGAGGGAAATTAATCAGCCCCAGCATTTT	CASSRGREINQPQHF
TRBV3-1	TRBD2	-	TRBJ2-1	TGTGCCAGCAGCCCAAGGGAGGGTCCCTACAATGAGCAGTTCTTC	CASSPREGPYNEQFF
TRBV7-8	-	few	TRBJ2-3	TGTGCCAGCAGCGTCATACGGTGGGGGACAGATACGCAGTATTTT	CASSVIRWGTDTQYF
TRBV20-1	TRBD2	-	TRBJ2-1	TGCAGTGCCCCTTTTAGCGGGAGGGTCAATGAGCAGTTCTTC	CSAPFSGRVNEQFF
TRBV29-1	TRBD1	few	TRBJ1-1	TGCAGCGTACCCGGGACAGGGTTTGAGGGGTGTTACCCTGAAGCTTTCTTT	CSVPGTGFEGCYPEAFF
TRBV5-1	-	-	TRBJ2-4	TGCGCCAGCAGCTTGGCGCCAGGAGCAGCCAAAAACATTCAGTACTTC	CASSLAPGAAKNIQYF